The rows below give T cell receptor beta chains drawn from one sample of a study of T cell responses to AZD1222 COVID-19 vaccine. Sequencing was performed with immunoSEQ multiplex PCR; in TCRdb, only in-frame clones are kept and a portion is missing. The sample holds roughly 180,000 clones, 94% seen once. The specimen comprised peripheral blood, sampled 28 days after the second AZD1222 dose. Source of these receptors: an adult who received the AZD1222 COVID-19 vaccine. The CDR3 runs from the conserved cysteine through the conserved F or W. The order of the fields is clone size, J gene, V gene, D gene, CDR3 protein, CDR3 DNA. A D gene is named only where the DNA matches it firmly. Clone size is given for some rows only: seen once, a few or many times, or a class if the clone is expanded.

clone_size: .; j_call: TRBJ1-2; v_call: TRBV11-3; d_call: .; cdr3_aa: CASSLQQGMGGYTF; cdr3_nt: TGTGCCAGCAGCCTACAACAGGGAATGGGGGGCTACACCTTC
clone_size: .; j_call: TRBJ1-5; v_call: TRBV19; d_call: .; cdr3_aa: CASTNEKTRNQPQHF; cdr3_nt: TGTGCCAGTACCAACGAGAAAACGCGGAATCAGCCCCAGCATTTT
clone_size: .; j_call: TRBJ2-2; v_call: TRBV6-2/TRBV6-3; d_call: TRBD2; cdr3_aa: CASSTLAGGPSNTGELFF; cdr3_nt: TGTGCCAGCAGCACCCTAGCGGGGGGGCCGTCAAACACCGGGGAGCTGTTTTTT
clone_size: .; j_call: TRBJ1-3; v_call: TRBV19; d_call: .; cdr3_aa: CASSRTARGSSGNTIYF; cdr3_nt: TGTGCCAGTAGTCGAACAGCCAGGGGCTCATCTGGAAACACCATATATTTT
clone_size: once; j_call: TRBJ1-5; v_call: TRBV18; d_call: .; cdr3_aa: CASSPQGLYSNQPQHF; cdr3_nt: TGTGCCAGCTCACCACAGGGCCTCTATAGCAATCAGCCCCAGCATTTT
clone_size: .; j_call: TRBJ2-2; v_call: TRBV30; d_call: TRBD2; cdr3_aa: CAWSEGLAGTGELFF; cdr3_nt: TGTGCCTGGAGTGAGGGACTAGCGGGGACCGGGGAGCTGTTTTTT
clone_size: .; j_call: TRBJ1-2; v_call: TRBV6-1; d_call: TRBD1; cdr3_aa: CASSEDGTGGLGYGYTF; cdr3_nt: TGTGCCAGCAGTGAAGACGGTACAGGGGGCTTGGGCTATGGCTACACCTTC
clone_size: .; j_call: TRBJ2-1; v_call: TRBV7-9; d_call: .; cdr3_aa: CASSTREGTYNEQFF; cdr3_nt: TGTGCCAGCAGTACCCGGGAAGGAACGTACAATGAGCAGTTCTTC
clone_size: once; j_call: TRBJ1-1; v_call: TRBV7-3; d_call: .; cdr3_aa: CASSSSPGGGTEAFF; cdr3_nt: TGTGCCAGCAGCTCATCCCCGGGGGGTGGGACTGAAGCTTTCTTT
clone_size: .; j_call: TRBJ2-7; v_call: TRBV6-5; d_call: TRBD1; cdr3_aa: CASSTGTGALGEQYF; cdr3_nt: TGTGCCAGCAGTACCGGGACAGGGGCGCTAGGCGAGCAGTACTTC
clone_size: once; j_call: TRBJ1-1; v_call: TRBV4-1; d_call: .; cdr3_aa: CASSQEPRMNTEAFF; cdr3_nt: TGCGCCAGCAGCCAAGAACCACGGATGAACACTGAAGCTTTCTTT
clone_size: .; j_call: TRBJ2-7; v_call: TRBV29-1; d_call: .; cdr3_aa: CSVEGTAPYEQYF; cdr3_nt: TGCAGCGTTGAAGGGACAGCCCCCTACGAGCAGTACTTC
clone_size: once; j_call: TRBJ2-3; v_call: TRBV5-6; d_call: .; cdr3_aa: CASSLALRGPDTQYF; cdr3_nt: TGTGCCAGCAGCTTGGCACTACGGGGGCCAGATACGCAGTATTTT
clone_size: .; j_call: TRBJ1-2; v_call: TRBV4-1; d_call: .; cdr3_aa: CASSQDSGIGYTF; cdr3_nt: TGCGCCAGCAGCCAAGATTCGGGGATCGGCTACACCTTC
clone_size: .; j_call: TRBJ1-4; v_call: TRBV4-1; d_call: TRBD1; cdr3_aa: CASSGTRTGVNEKLFF; cdr3_nt: TGCGCCAGCAGCGGTACTAGGACAGGAGTTAATGAAAAACTGTTTTTT
clone_size: .; j_call: TRBJ2-3; v_call: TRBV11-2; d_call: .; cdr3_aa: CASSLAGVDNTQYF; cdr3_nt: TGTGCCAGCAGCTTAGCGGGAGTCGATAATACGCAGTATTTT
clone_size: .; j_call: TRBJ2-1; v_call: TRBV6-4; d_call: .; cdr3_aa: CASSPLFGSSSYNEQFF; cdr3_nt: TGTGCCAGCAGTCCCCTCTTCGGGTCCTCCTCCTACAATGAGCAGTTCTTC
clone_size: .; j_call: TRBJ1-2; v_call: TRBV5-5; d_call: .; cdr3_aa: CASSNTPDRANYGYTF; cdr3_nt: TGTGCCAGCAGCAACACCCCTGATAGGGCTAACTATGGCTACACCTTC
clone_size: .; j_call: TRBJ2-3; v_call: TRBV27; d_call: TRBD1; cdr3_aa: CASLRTGGTDTQYF; cdr3_nt: TGTGCCAGCCTGAGGACAGGGGGCACAGATACGCAGTATTTT
clone_size: .; j_call: TRBJ2-7; v_call: TRBV7-9; d_call: TRBD1; cdr3_aa: CASSEGGQPYEQYF; cdr3_nt: TGTGCCAGCAGCGAAGGGGGACAGCCCTACGAGCAGTACTTC
clone_size: .; j_call: TRBJ2-1; v_call: TRBV9; d_call: .; cdr3_aa: CASSVEGSSNEQFF; cdr3_nt: TGTGCCAGCAGCGTAGAGGGGTCGTCAAATGAGCAGTTCTTC
clone_size: .; j_call: TRBJ2-7; v_call: TRBV6-2/TRBV6-3; d_call: TRBD1; cdr3_aa: CASSGSGTGAYEQYF; cdr3_nt: TGTGCCAGCAGTGGATCCGGGACAGGGGCCTACGAGCAGTACTTC
clone_size: .; j_call: TRBJ2-1; v_call: TRBV2; d_call: .; cdr3_aa: CASWSGSGNEQFF; cdr3_nt: TGTGCCAGCTGGAGTGGGTCCGGCAATGAGCAGTTCTTC
clone_size: .; j_call: TRBJ1-5; v_call: TRBV19; d_call: .; cdr3_aa: CASSIGWGLGNQPQHF; cdr3_nt: TGTGCCAGTAGTATAGGATGGGGCTTAGGCAATCAGCCCCAGCATTTT
clone_size: once; j_call: TRBJ2-1; v_call: TRBV2; d_call: .; cdr3_aa: CASSEFGRTYNEQFF; cdr3_nt: TGTGCCAGCAGTGAATTCGGGAGAACCTACAATGAGCAGTTCTTC
clone_size: .; j_call: TRBJ2-5; v_call: TRBV7-8; d_call: TRBD1; cdr3_aa: CASSLAGLTGGVKTQYF; cdr3_nt: TGTGCCAGCAGCCTAGCAGGTTTGACAGGGGGCGTAAAGACCCAGTACTTC
clone_size: .; j_call: TRBJ1-2; v_call: TRBV9; d_call: .; cdr3_aa: CASSSTGYKTDYGYTF; cdr3_nt: TGTGCCAGCAGTTCCACGGGATACAAAACCGACTATGGCTACACCTTC
clone_size: .; j_call: TRBJ2-1; v_call: TRBV28; d_call: TRBD2; cdr3_aa: CASSRIAGARYDEQFF; cdr3_nt: TGTGCCAGCAGCCGCATAGCGGGAGCTCGATACGATGAGCAGTTCTTC
clone_size: .; j_call: TRBJ1-3; v_call: TRBV2; d_call: .; cdr3_aa: CASRGRRDAGNTIYF; cdr3_nt: TGTGCCAGCAGGGGGAGAAGGGATGCTGGAAACACCATATATTTT
clone_size: .; j_call: TRBJ1-1; v_call: TRBV10-3; d_call: .; cdr3_aa: CAISQDKASNWAFF; cdr3_nt: TGTGCCATCAGTCAAGACAAGGCGAGCAATTGGGCTTTCTTT
clone_size: .; j_call: TRBJ2-5; v_call: TRBV5-1; d_call: .; cdr3_aa: CASSLNYRTTVGKQETQYF; cdr3_nt: TGCGCCAGCAGCTTAAATTACCGGACAACAGTTGGGAAACAAGAGACCCAGTACTTC
clone_size: .; j_call: TRBJ1-1; v_call: TRBV27; d_call: .; cdr3_aa: CASSQPGNTEAFF; cdr3_nt: TGTGCCAGCAGTCAACCAGGGAACACTGAAGCTTTCTTT
clone_size: .; j_call: TRBJ2-1; v_call: TRBV18; d_call: .; cdr3_aa: CASSLHRWGSSYNEQFF; cdr3_nt: TGTGCCAGCTCACTTCATAGGTGGGGTAGCTCCTACAATGAGCAGTTCTTC
clone_size: .; j_call: TRBJ2-2; v_call: TRBV6-5; d_call: TRBD1; cdr3_aa: CASSRQGRNTGELFF; cdr3_nt: TGTGCCAGCAGCCGACAGGGGCGTAACACCGGGGAGCTGTTTTTT
clone_size: once; j_call: TRBJ1-4; v_call: TRBV4-3; d_call: .; cdr3_aa: CASSQTTGSLNEKLFF; cdr3_nt: TGCGCCAGCAGCCAAACTACAGGGAGCCTTAATGAAAAACTGTTTTTT
clone_size: .; j_call: TRBJ2-5; v_call: TRBV24-1; d_call: TRBD2; cdr3_aa: CATSDFQREGPETQYF; cdr3_nt: TGTGCCACCAGTGATTTTCAGCGGGAGGGCCCAGAGACCCAGTACTTC